Listed here is a single T cell receptor (beta chain). V lost 3 bases and J 2 bases, leaving 19 bases between the germline ends. CDR3 length equals 16 residues. Germline CDR1 and CDR2: GTSNPN and SVGIG (reference sequence). The sample originates from a study of blood T cell repertoires in COVID-19. For the study at large: Acute-phase and convalescent COVID-19 samples originated in the United States, Italy and Spain. T cells, B-cell-depleted T cells, or PBMCs supplied cDNA or gDNA.

Original data processing: Scientists estimated how many nucleated cells there were by amplifying reference gene primers. Produced via immunoSEQ multiplex PCR; TCRdb's table is partial and in-frame only. That table is the source of V, J and clone size, and D and trimming were worked out from the DNA. The sample has a few hundred thousand clones; roughly 89% are singletons. This TCR was recovered from a woman between 40 and 55 years old who had recovered from COVID-19. This chain joins TRBV30 and TRBJ1-1, with a tentative D call TRBD1 (5 bases). The sequenced sample was peripheral blood. In DNA, the CDR3 is TGTGCCTGGAGGGATACCCCCTCAGGGTATAACACTGAAGCTTTCTTT. Its protein product is CAWRDTPSGYNTEAFF.